This TCR beta chain stems from a study of shared clonotypes between healthy human individuals. Study-wide results and caveats: Lower generation probabilities were found for non-shared clonotypes than for those shared by all four donors.

Caucasian adults residing in Nashville, Tennessee made up all the donors. A split of CD4+ cells into CD45RA+ naive and CD45RA-negative memory subsets was performed. The assay was carried out at the deep level. The method was immunoSEQ multiplex PCR; TCRdb's version includes in-frame clones alone and lacks a portion of them. The table has 2 million to 3 million clones, 90% to 95% seen once. In its sample, this clone was seen a few times. Its matching antigen is unknown. Germline V gives CDR1 MDHEN, CDR2 SYDVKM. Germline trimming cut 6 bases from V and 1 base from J; bases unmatched to any gene: 4. There are 14 residues in the CDR3.

Material for sequencing was naive CD4+ T cells from PBMCs. Indicated subset: CD45RA+ positively selected. The receptor was isolated from a young man in good health. Some clones in this sample may be carry-over from other donors' samples. V usage is TRBV28 and J usage is TRBJ1-1; TRBD1 matches 8 bases. The CDR3 coding sequence is TGTGCCAGCAGCAGGACAGGGTCGAACACTGAAGCTTTCTTT. Amino acid sequence: CASSRTGSNTEAFF. Looking up the rest from reference TRBV28 and TRBJ1-1 gives the full variable domain: DVKVTQSSRYLVKRTGEKVFLECVQDMDHENMFWYRQDPGLGLRLIYFSYDVKMKEKGDIPEGYSVSREKKERFSLILESASTNQTSMYLCASSRTGSNTEAFFGQGTRLTVV.